The entry that follows covers one TCR beta chain sequence. What it recognizes is unknown. Those who donated, Caucasian adults without exception, all lived in Nashville, Tennessee. Splitting the CD4+ cells yielded a CD45RA+ naive subset and a CD45RA-negative memory subset. Using immunoSEQ multiplex PCR, the repertoire was profiled, and TCRdb retains in-frame clones only, with some absent. The sample lists approximately 1,500,000 clones; roughly 96% were seen once. This sample is part of a study of shared clonotypes between healthy human individuals. General study results and limits: Sorted-subset samples were not fully sequenced, rarefaction indicated. Genetic and exposure-history diversity was limited by the small donor number.

The V end lost 6 bases, the J end lost 0 bases, and 18 bases lay between the germline ends. Germline V gene lookup returns CDR1 SGHDT and CDR2 YYEEEE. CDR3 length equals 16 residues. The J gene is TRBJ1-2, the V gene TRBV5-6; tentatively, D is TRBD1 (5 bases). Sequencing was carried out using naive CD4+ T cells sorted from blood. As for subset: CD45RA+ positively selected. The TCR was taken from a man aged 25-45 years in good health. The CDR3 reads CASNLGVTGANYGYTF. In DNA form, the CDR3 reads TGTGCCAGCAACCTGGGGGTCACGGGAGCTAACTATGGCTACACCTTC.